Following are 30 T cell receptor beta chains from one sample sequenced in a study of T cell changes during pregnancy in multiple sclerosis. Measured with immunoSEQ multiplex PCR; TCRdb has only the in-frame clones, and not every one. The data contain around 80,000 clones, around 90% of them singletons. Sequenced material: peripheral blood, taken before pregnancy. The receptor source for this set is a female donor with multiple sclerosis, enrolled in a pregnancy study.

The V call is TRBV19, the J call TRBJ1-5, with D unresolved. V was clipped by 3 bases and J by 6 bases, with 3 bases between them. Per the germline V gene, CDR1 is LNHDA and CDR2 is SQIVND (reference sequence). The CDR3 is 11 residues long. CDR3 amino acids: CASSIGQPQHF. In nucleotides, the CDR3 is TGTGCCAGTAGTATCGGTCAGCCCCAGCATTTT.

The J gene is TRBJ2-5, the V gene TRBV6-5, with unresolved D. The CDR3 is made up of 13 amino acids. Trimming left V 3 bases short and J 4 bases short, with 9 bases between. Germline lookup yields CDR1 MNHEY and CDR2 SVGAGI. The CDR3 is CASSYGVRETQYF. As DNA, the CDR3 is TGTGCCAGCAGTTATGGTGTCAGAGAGACCCAGTACTTC.

The J gene is TRBJ2-7, the V gene TRBV14; D possibly corresponds to TRBD2 (5 bases). Trimming took 6 bases from V and 4 from J, leaving 13 bases between them. The CDR3 covers 13 residues. Germline CDR1 reads SGHDN; CDR2 reads FVKESK. The CDR3 DNA reads TGTGCCAGCAGGGACCCCGGGAAGTACGAGCAGTACTTC. This codes for CASRDPGKYEQYF.

The J gene is TRBJ1-5, the V gene TRBV7-9; D unclear. Germline CDR1 SEHNR, CDR2 FQNEAQ (reference sequence). This CDR3 comprises 14 residues. V shed 4 bases and J shed 3 bases, with 10 bases lying between them. Here the CDR3 DNA reads TGTGCCAGCAGCTCGAGTCGCACCAATCAGCCCCAGCATTTT. The encoded protein is CASSSSRTNQPQHF.

A few counts support this clone. The gene calls are TRBV27 and TRBJ1-1; TRBD1 might be the D (6 bases). The germline V and J ends were trimmed by 5 bases and 2 bases, with 12 bases remaining between them. Germline-derived CDR1 and CDR2 are MNHEY and SMNVEV (reference sequence). This CDR3 is built from 14 residues. The CDR3 sequence: CASSVLQGNTEAFF. The CDR3 DNA reads TGTGCCAGCAGTGTCCTACAGGGAAACACTGAAGCTTTCTTT.

The gene calls are TRBV19 and TRBJ2-2; perhaps TRBD2 as D (5 bases). The CDR3 totals 14 residues. The germline V gene encodes CDR1 LNHDA and CDR2 SQIVND (reference sequence). Trimming took off 1 base at V and 4 bases at J, with 7 bases between the two ends. The CDR3 DNA is TGTGCCAGTAGTATAGTCGAGGGCACCGGGGAGCTGTTTTTT. Protein product: CASSIVEGTGELFF.

The chain employs TRBV6-5 and TRBJ2-7; 10 positions match TRBD1. CDR1 and CDR2 from the germline V gene are MNHEY and SVGAGI. CDR3 length: 14 amino acids. The trim removed 8 bases at V and 2 bases at J, leaving 6 bases unmatched. The CDR3 loop is CASGQGGATYEQYF. The CDR3, as DNA: TGTGCCAGCGGACAGGGGGGTGCGACCTACGAGCAGTACTTC.

V and J are TRBV4-1 and TRBJ1-1, with D possibly being TRBD1 (6 bases). The CDR3 runs 14 residues. Germline V gene sequence: CDR1 MGHRA, CDR2 YSYEKL. V shed 3 bases and J shed 6 bases, with 14 bases lying between them. This chain's CDR3 is CASSHRGKEAEAFF. The CDR3 coding sequence is TGCGCCAGCAGCCACAGGGGCAAGGAGGCTGAAGCTTTCTTT.

The chain carries TRBV7-3 and TRBJ2-1, with 10 bases that match TRBD1. CDR1 is SGHTA, CDR2 FQGTGA, per germline. Trimming cost V 1 base and J 10 bases; bases outside gene matches: 10. The CDR3 extends over 16 amino acids. CDR3 nucleotide sequence: TGTGCCAGCAGCTTAATTTCCGGGACAGGGGTGCAGGAGCAGTTCTTC. It yields the protein CASSLISGTGVQEQFF.

The J gene is TRBJ1-4, the V gene TRBV4-1; D gene ambiguous. The CDR3 has 16 residues. Germline V gene sequence: CDR1 MGHRA, CDR2 YSYEKL. Trimming pared 0 bases from V and 0 bases from J, leaving 8 bases between. In DNA form, the CDR3 reads TGCGCCAGCAGCCAAGATCCGGGAGCAACTAATGAAAAACTGTTTTTT. It yields the protein CASSQDPGATNEKLFF.

V and J are TRBV6-1 and TRBJ1-2; 7 bases map to TRBD1. With V trimmed by 5 bases and J by 6 bases, 9 bases remained unmatched. This CDR3 spans 14 amino acids. CDR1 MNHNS and CDR2 SASEGT come from the germline V gene. CDR3 in amino acids: CASSNWDRGNGYTF. Here the CDR3 DNA reads TGTGCCAGCAGTAATTGGGACAGAGGAAATGGCTACACCTTC.

This sequence joins TRBV4-1 and TRBJ2-1; 12 nucleotides line up with TRBD2. Losses at the gene ends were 3 bases for V and 4 bases for J; bases not matched to a gene: 10. Germline lookup yields CDR1 MGHRA and CDR2 YSYEKL. CDR3 size: 18 residues. The CDR3 loop is CASSQPAVTSGGYNEQFF. CDR3 bases: TGCGCCAGCAGCCAGCCCGCGGTGACTAGCGGGGGATACAATGAGCAGTTCTTC.

This chain connects TRBV15 to TRBJ2-7; 11 bases align to TRBD2. V trimming: 5 bases; J trimming: 3 bases; junction bases outside the gene matches: 6. This CDR3 region has 15 residues. Germline V lookup: CDR1 LNHNV, CDR2 YYDKDF (reference sequence). This CDR3 reads CATSPRLAGLYEQYF. The CDR3 coding sequence is TGTGCCACCAGCCCCCGACTAGCGGGGCTCTACGAGCAGTACTTC.

The genes are TRBV5-1 and TRBJ2-5; a weak D match, TRBD2 (5 bases). Trimming cost V 0 bases and J 2 bases, with 5 bases left between them. CDR1 and CDR2 (germline): SGHRS, YFSETQ. The CDR3 runs 13 residues. The CDR3 here is CASSLGGQETQYF. CDR3 bases: TGCGCCAGCAGCTTGGGAGGGCAAGAGACCCAGTACTTC.

The chain joins TRBV12-5 to TRBJ2-7; 7 positions agree with TRBD2. This CDR3 comprises 13 residues. Germline trimming cut 5 bases from V and 2 bases from J; bases unmatched to any gene: 3. CDR1 LGHNT and CDR2 FRNRAP come from the germline V gene. CDR3 protein: CASGGGGTYEQYF. CDR3 nucleotide sequence: TGTGCTAGTGGTGGGGGGGGAACCTACGAGCAGTACTTC. The complete variable domain, with remaining parts taken from reference TRBV12-5 and TRBJ2-7, reads DARVTQTPRHKVTEMGQEVTMRCQPILGHNTVFWYRQTMMQGLELLAYFRNRAPLDDSGMPKDRFSAEMPDATLATLKIQPSEPRDSAVYFCASGGGGTYEQYFGPGTRLTVT.

CDR3 region: CASSPLPGSQEDEQYF. CDR3 in DNA: TGCGCCAGCAGCCCTCTTCCGGGATCACAAGAGGACGAGCAGTACTTC. The chain couples TRBV5-1 to TRBJ2-7; tentatively, D is TRBD2 (5 bases). Trimming left V 4 bases short and J 5 bases short, with 22 bases between. The CDR3 covers 16 residues. CDR1 and CDR2 (germline): SGHRS, YFSETQ.

This chain uses TRBV6-5 with TRBJ2-2; D gene uncertain. The germline V gene encodes CDR1 MNHEY and CDR2 SVGAGI. CDR3 length equals 12 residues. The germline V and J ends were trimmed by 6 bases and 5 bases, with 7 bases remaining between them. The CDR3 DNA reads TGTGCCAGCAGCCCGGAGACCGGGGAGCTGTTTTTT. Translating gives CASSPETGELFF.

The chain carries TRBV27 and TRBJ1-2; 7 bases map to TRBD1. After removal of 4 bases from V and 13 bases from J, the junction contained 6 bases not matched to a gene. Germline V gene lookup returns CDR1 MNHEY and CDR2 SMNVEV (reference sequence). The CDR3 is made up of 11 amino acids. CDR3 DNA sequence: TGTGCCAGCAGTTCCCTGGGACAGTCCACCTTC. Residues: CASSSLGQSTF.

The rearrangement links TRBV9 to TRBJ1-4; 7 bases agree with TRBD1. V trimming: 0 bases; J trimming: 8 bases; junction bases outside the gene matches: 4. This CDR3 is built from 14 residues. Germline-derived CDR1 and CDR2 are SGDLS and YYNGEE. In nucleotides, the CDR3 is TGTGCCAGCAGCGTAGAGGGACAGTCAGAAAAACTGTTTTTT. This sequence encodes CASSVEGQSEKLFF.

This clone was seen a few times. The chain links TRBV7-2 to TRBJ1-6; 8 bases map to TRBD1. The J segment lost 7 bases and the V segment lost 9 bases, leaving 11 bases of the junction unmatched. The CDR3 runs to 15 residues. CDR1 is SGHTA and CDR2 is FQGNSA in the germline V gene. The CDR3 DNA sequence: TGTGCCAGTAAGGGACAGGCATCGGACAATTCACCCCTCCACTTT. Its translation: CASKGQASDNSPLHF.

The chain couples TRBV29-1 to TRBJ2-3; no clear D gene. The CDR3 totals 13 residues. V was clipped by 4 bases and J by 3 bases, with 11 bases between them. The germline V gene has CDR1 SQVTM and CDR2 ANQGSEA. CDR3 coding DNA: TGCAGCGTTGCTCGAGCGACGACAGATACGCAGTATTTT. It is translated as CSVARATTDTQYF.

The gene calls are TRBV11-2 and TRBJ2-7; possible D gene TRBD1, 6 bases. V lost 4 bases and J 6 bases, leaving 19 bases between the germline ends. The CDR3 covers 15 residues. The germline CDR1 and CDR2 sequences are SGHAT and FQNNGV. Here the CDR3 reads CASSSLDSGMGEQYF. CDR3 in DNA: TGTGCCAGCAGCTCACTGGACAGTGGGATGGGCGAGCAGTACTTC.

This sequence joins TRBV6-6 and TRBJ1-2; TRBD1 aligns across 8 bases. CDR3 length equals 14 residues. Looked up from germline, CDR1 is MNHNY and CDR2 is SVGAGI (reference sequence). V trimming: 5 bases; J trimming: 3 bases; junction bases outside the gene matches: 5. CDR3 bases: TGTGCCAGCAGTCCGACAGGGGAACACTATGGCTACACCTTC. This sequence encodes CASSPTGEHYGYTF.

In nucleotides, the CDR3 is TGTGCCAGCAGCCAACTTGAGACAGGGAACTATGGCTACACCTTC. Its translation is CASSQLETGNYGYTF. The V call is TRBV7-3, the J call TRBJ1-2; 7 bases agree with TRBD1. CDR1 is SGHTA and CDR2 is FQGTGA in the germline V gene. The CDR3 is 15 amino acids. V dropped 5 bases and J dropped 2; count of bases not matched to a gene: 8.

The chain couples TRBV6-5 to TRBJ1-4; D call uncertain. This CDR3 spans 13 amino acids. In germline, CDR1 is MNHEY, CDR2 SVGAGI. Trimming pared 7 bases from V and 4 bases from J, leaving 10 bases between. For the CDR3, the DNA is TGTGCCAGCACCGCAACTGTTAATGAAAAACTGTTTTTT. Its protein product is CASTATVNEKLFF.

V gene TRBV6-5 combines with J gene TRBJ2-5; D is unclear. Trimming removed 0 bases from V and 5 bases from J, with 13 bases in between. Germline loops: CDR1 MNHEY, CDR2 SVGAGI. The CDR3 consists of 15 residues. CDR3 bases: TGTGCCAGCAGTTACTCGAACGGGTTTGTGGAGACCCAGTACTTC. Translation gives CASSYSNGFVETQYF.

J is TRBJ1-2 and V is TRBV5-4; 8 bases align to TRBD1. The CDR3 extends over 13 amino acids. V shed 4 bases and J 2 bases; nucleotides not matched to a gene: 1. Germline values: CDR1 SGHNT, CDR2 YYREEE (reference sequence). In DNA, the CDR3 is TGTGCCAGCAGCCGGACAGGGAACTATGGCTACACCTTC. Translating gives CASSRTGNYGYTF. The variable domain in full, with the rest retrieved from reference TRBV5-4 and TRBJ1-2, is ETGVTQSPTHLIKTRGQQVTLRCSSQSGHNTVSWYQQALGQGPQFIFQYYREEENGRGNFPPRFSGLQFPNYSSELNVNALELDDSALYLCASSRTGNYGYTFGSGTRLTVV.

The DNA of the CDR3 is TGCGCCAGCAGCCAGACAGGGTTCATGAACACTGAAGCTTTCTTT. Translated: CASSQTGFMNTEAFF. This chain links TRBV4-1 with TRBJ1-1; 7 bases align to TRBD1. V trimming: 3 bases; J trimming: 0 bases; junction bases outside the gene matches: 4. The CDR3 spans 15 residues. The germline gives CDR1 MGHRA, CDR2 YSYEKL.

The chain recombines TRBV27 with TRBJ1-3; D gene unclear. V was trimmed by 3 bases and J by 2 bases, leaving 8 bases between them. CDR1 is MNHEY and CDR2 is SMNVEV in the germline V gene (reference sequence). There are 14 residues in the CDR3. CDR3 residues: CASSFLGAGNTIYF. CDR3 DNA: TGTGCCAGCAGTTTTTTGGGAGCTGGAAACACCATATATTTT.

The V and J genes are TRBV13 and TRBJ2-7; D perhaps matches TRBD2 (5 bases). This CDR3 has 13 residues. Germline V lookup: CDR1 PRHDT, CDR2 FYEKMQ (reference sequence). The germline V and J ends were trimmed by 5 bases and 6 bases, with 14 bases remaining between them. The DNA of the CDR3 is TGTGCCAGCAGCGAACTAACGGGGAGCGAGCAGTACTTC. Translating gives CASSELTGSEQYF.